This section outlines one T cell receptor (beta chain) sequence together with its context. The sample comes from a study of OX40 agonist ivuxolimab in advanced cancers. J lost 4 bases, V lost 8 bases, and 9 bases had no gene match. Germline lookup yields CDR1 SNHLY and CDR2 FYNNEI. This CDR3 is 15 amino acids long. The method was immunoSEQ multiplex PCR; TCRdb's version includes in-frame clones alone and lacks a portion of them. In the table there are around 84,000 clones, 85% to 95% of which are singletons. The sequence came from an adult with an advanced solid tumor such as melanoma, head and neck, liver or kidney cancer. The rearrangement uses TRBV2 and TRBJ1-5; 9 nucleotides line up with TRBD1. The sample consisted of CD4+ or CD8+ T cells sorted from blood, taken in a trial of the OX40 agonist ivuxolimab. The CDR3: CASRPGTGTNQPQHF. In DNA, the CDR3 is TGTGCCAGCCGCCCTGGGACAGGGACAAATCAGCCCCAGCATTTT.